The 5 T cell receptor beta chains presented below share a single source sample, sequenced in a study of blood T cell repertoires in COVID-19. The protocol was immunoSEQ multiplex PCR, while the TCRdb copy is restricted to in-frame clones and leaves out a portion. This repertoire shows about 34,000 clones, 90% found once; its top ten account for approximately 19%. The sample comprised peripheral blood. Receptor source: a man older than 75 with acute or convalescent COVID-19.

V usage is TRBV5-1 and J usage is TRBJ2-7; TRBD1 agrees at 8 bases. Unmatched junction bases numbered 6, after V lost 0 bases and J lost 4 bases. The germline CDR1 and CDR2 sequences are SGHRS and YFSETQ. This CDR3 region has 15 residues. The CDR3 DNA sequence: TGCGCCAGCAGCTTGGTTGGACAGGGCCCGTACGAGCAGTACTTC. It codes for CASSLVGQGPYEQYF.

CDR3 coding DNA: TGTGCCAGCAGCAAAACTAGTCGGGGTCCTCAAGAGACCCAGTACTTC. Encoded protein: CASSKTSRGPQETQYF. This sequence joins TRBV9 and TRBJ2-5, with D possibly TRBD2 on 5 matching bases. V lost 4 bases and J 2 bases, leaving 18 bases between the germline ends. The CDR3 spans 16 residues. Per the germline V gene, CDR1 is SGDLS and CDR2 is YYNGEE.

The J gene is TRBJ1-5, the V gene TRBV7-8; possible D gene TRBD1, 6 bases. V lost 5 bases and J 6 bases, leaving 17 bases between the germline ends. Germline V gene sequence: CDR1 SGHVS, CDR2 FQNEAQ. This CDR3 comprises 15 residues. For the CDR3, the DNA is TGTGCCAGCAGCATACAGGGAGGGGATGTTCAGCCCCAGCATTTT. It encodes CASSIQGGDVQPQHF.

The genes are TRBV24-1 and TRBJ1-4, with D maybe TRBD1 (5 bases). The V and J ends lost 4 bases and 10 bases respectively, with 15 bases between them. The CDR3 is made up of 14 amino acids. The germline V gene has CDR1 KGHDR and CDR2 SFDVKD. CDR3: CATSDAGDSGKLFF. The CDR3 DNA sequence: TGTGCCACCAGTGACGCGGGGGATAGTGGAAAACTGTTTTTT.

This chain joins TRBV6-6 and TRBJ2-7; 10 nucleotides align to TRBD1. Germline loops: CDR1 MNHNY, CDR2 SVGAGI (reference sequence). CDR3 length: 17 amino acids. The trim removed 5 bases at V and 7 bases at J, leaving 17 bases unmatched. The CDR3 loop reads CASSRPNRDRGPREQYF. CDR3 DNA sequence: TGTGCCAGCAGTCGACCTAACCGGGACAGGGGTCCTAGAGAGCAGTACTTC.